This entry lists 21 T cell receptor beta chains sequenced from one sample in a study of OX40 agonist ivuxolimab in advanced cancers. The protocol was immunoSEQ multiplex PCR, while the TCRdb copy is restricted to in-frame clones and leaves out a portion. The top ten hold roughly 0.22% of the sample, which has about 90,000 clones, around 85% seen once. Sequencing was performed on CD4+ or CD8+ T cells sorted from blood, taken in a trial of the OX40 agonist ivuxolimab. The receptors shown here come from an adult with an advanced solid tumor such as melanoma, head and neck, liver or kidney cancer.

The V gene is TRBV7-9, the J gene TRBJ2-6, with a tentative D call TRBD2 (6 bases). Germline values: CDR1 SEHNR, CDR2 FQNEAQ (reference sequence). The CDR3 sequence is 17 residues long. The germline V and J ends were trimmed by 1 base and 2 bases, with 12 bases remaining between them. CDR3 sequence: CASSLEGGRAGANVLTF. The CDR3 bases are TGTGCCAGCAGCTTAGAGGGAGGCAGGGCTGGGGCCAACGTCCTGACTTTC.

This rearrangement joins TRBV27 to TRBJ2-7; 9 nucleotides line up with TRBD1. The CDR3 totals 16 residues. The J segment lost 5 bases and the V segment lost 4 bases, leaving 12 bases of the junction unmatched. The germline V gene encodes CDR1 MNHEY and CDR2 SMNVEV (reference sequence). The CDR3 region has the DNA TGTGCCAGCAGTTCCCAGCCCGGGACAGGGAGGGACGAGCAGTACTTC. Protein: CASSSQPGTGRDEQYF.

This clone was seen only once. The CDR3 protein is CASSLLSASEEQFF. The CDR3, as DNA: TGCGCCAGCAGCTTGCTCTCGGCTAGCGAAGAGCAGTTCTTC. This chain joins TRBV5-1 and TRBJ2-1; D is perhaps TRBD2 (6 bases). The ends were cut back, 1 base at V and 10 bases at J, with 15 bases in the middle. Germline assignment: CDR1 SGHRS and CDR2 YFSETQ. CDR3 size: 14 residues.

V usage is TRBV5-1 and J usage is TRBJ1-1; D perhaps matches TRBD1 (5 bases). Germline V lookup: CDR1 SGHRS, CDR2 YFSETQ. The length of the CDR3 is 13 residues. V was cut by 2 bases and J by 6 bases, with 11 bases left in between. The CDR3: CASSFGGTPEAFF. As DNA, the CDR3 is TGCGCCAGCAGCTTTGGAGGGACCCCTGAAGCTTTCTTT.

The chain combines TRBV30 with TRBJ1-5; 8 bases match TRBD1. This CDR3 contains 16 residues. The V gene end was trimmed by 3 bases and the J gene end by 4 bases; junction bases not matched to a gene: 11. Germline V CDR1 and CDR2: GTSNPN, SVGIG (reference sequence). This chain's CDR3 is CAWSRTDRVQNQPQHF. The CDR3 coding sequence is TGTGCCTGGAGCCGGACGGACAGGGTACAAAATCAGCCCCAGCATTTT.

The rearrangement links TRBV28 to TRBJ1-2; tentative D call: TRBD1 (6 bases). CDR1 is MDHEN, CDR2 SYDVKM, per germline. The CDR3 loop spans 16 amino acids. Trimming stripped 3 bases from V and 5 bases from J, with 19 bases between. In DNA, the CDR3 is TGTGCCAGCAGTTTCGCAGGAACAGGGAGGGTATATGGCTACACCTTC. It encodes CASSFAGTGRVYGYTF.

The chain combines TRBV29-1 with TRBJ2-6, with 9 positions matching TRBD1. V lost 6 bases to trimming and J lost 0 bases; unmatched junction nucleotides: 12. The CDR3 runs to 18 residues. Germline V CDR1 and CDR2: SQVTM, ANQGSEA. CDR3: CSVTQTGGSGSGANVLTF. DNA for the CDR3: TGCAGCGTCACCCAGACAGGGGGGAGTGGCTCTGGGGCCAACGTCCTGACTTTC.

In its sample, this clone was seen once. The rearrangement uses TRBV7-3 and TRBJ1-1, with D unresolved. Trimming left V 7 bases short and J 3 bases short, with 12 bases between. CDR1 and CDR2 from the germline V gene are SGHTA and FQGTGA. There are 13 residues in the CDR3. The CDR3 nucleotides read TGTGCCAGCACCGAAGGGTCGCACACTGAAGCTTTCTTT. Amino acid sequence: CASTEGSHTEAFF.

The rearrangement joins TRBV4-3 to TRBJ2-1, with D hard to call. The CDR3 is 13 residues long. Trimming pared 4 bases from V and 7 bases from J, leaving 11 bases between. The germline gives CDR1 LGHNA, CDR2 YSLEER. CDR3 sequence reads: CASSRSLGNEQFF. The DNA of the CDR3 is TGCGCCAGCAGCCGATCGCTAGGGAATGAGCAGTTCTTC.

V is TRBV4-1 and J is TRBJ2-5; 8 bases fit TRBD1. This CDR3 spans 14 amino acids. The V gene end was trimmed by 1 base and the J gene end by 4 bases; junction bases not matched to a gene: 2. Germline CDR1 is MGHRA and CDR2 is YSYEKL. Here the CDR3 reads CASSQGTGGETQYF. CDR3 bases: TGCGCCAGCAGCCAAGGCACAGGGGGAGAGACCCAGTACTTC.

V and J are TRBV2 and TRBJ1-1, with D tentatively TRBD1 (6 bases). The CDR3 consists of 16 residues. Germline values: CDR1 SNHLY, CDR2 FYNNEI. Trimming pared 5 bases from V and 5 bases from J, leaving 21 bases between. The CDR3 here is CASSPTGPAGRTEAFF. The CDR3 DNA sequence: TGTGCCAGCAGTCCGACAGGACCGGCCGGGAGGACTGAAGCTTTCTTT.

The chain combines TRBV21-1 with TRBJ2-5; the D call TRBD2 from the table was never checked on the DNA. TRBV21-1 is a documented pseudogene. The CDR3 is 16 residues long. The CDR3 protein is CASSKEALPGVETQYF. The CDR3 nucleotides are TGTGCCAGCAGCAAAGAGGCCCTGCCGGGGGTTGAGACCCAGTACTTC.

The gene calls are TRBV11-2 and TRBJ2-1, with 8 bases matching TRBD1. Trimming took 5 bases from V and 3 from J; bases not matched to a gene: 15. The germline V gene encodes CDR1 SGHAT and CDR2 FQNNGV. There are 18 residues in the CDR3. CDR3 protein: CASSTIRTGYRGYNEQFF. The CDR3 nucleotides read TGTGCCAGCAGCACTATTCGGACAGGGTACAGGGGCTACAATGAGCAGTTCTTC.

The V gene is TRBV5-1, the J gene TRBJ1-6; a weak D match, TRBD1 (5 bases). Germline loops: CDR1 SGHRS, CDR2 YFSETQ. The CDR3 is made up of 16 amino acids. Trimming left V 0 bases short and J 7 bases short, with 14 bases between. CDR3 in amino acids: CASSLAVRGNNSPLHF. The CDR3 nucleotides are TGCGCCAGCAGCTTGGCCGTAAGGGGAAACAATTCACCCCTCCACTTT.

The chain has TRBV19 and TRBJ2-7; 8 bases match TRBD1. Germline V gene lookup returns CDR1 LNHDA and CDR2 SQIVND (reference sequence). The CDR3 contains 11 residues. Losses at the gene ends were 6 bases for V and 6 bases for J; bases not matched to a gene: 1. CDR3 region: CASRDRGEQYF. As DNA, the CDR3 is TGTGCCAGTAGAGACAGGGGCGAGCAGTACTTC.

This clone was picked up a small number of times. CDR3 bases: TGTGCCAGCAGCCAAGACCTGGCGGGGAGGTATGGCTACACCTTC. This translates into CASSQDLAGRYGYTF. The chain uses TRBV14 and TRBJ1-2; no clear D gene. The germline V gene encodes CDR1 SGHDN and CDR2 FVKESK. This CDR3 spans 15 amino acids. The V end was cut by 0 bases, the J end by 5 bases, with 13 bases between.

The rearrangement joins TRBV28 to TRBJ1-1, with TRBD1 as a possible D gene (5 bases). The CDR3 consists of 15 residues. The V and J ends lost 3 bases and 1 base respectively, with 12 bases between them. Germline CDR1 and CDR2: MDHEN and SYDVKM. The CDR3 loop reads CASSLAGVRNTEAFF. Here the CDR3 DNA reads TGTGCCAGCAGTTTGGCGGGGGTTAGGAACACTGAAGCTTTCTTT.

This chain uses TRBV9 with TRBJ1-6, with 8 positions matching TRBD1. CDR3 size: 16 residues. After removal of 3 bases from V and 8 bases from J, the junction contained 10 bases not matched to a gene. Germline V gene data show CDR1 as SGDLS and CDR2 as YYNGEE. The CDR3 DNA reads TGTGCCAGCAGCGAGCCCCGGACAGGGTTGTATTCACCCCTCCACTTT. It specifies CASSEPRTGLYSPLHF.

This clone has more than one count but fewer than ten. The chain recombines TRBV7-9 with TRBJ1-1; no clear D. The CDR3 loop spans 13 amino acids. Trimming took off 3 bases at V and 6 bases at J, with 11 bases between the two ends. Per the germline V gene, CDR1 is SEHNR and CDR2 is FQNEAQ (reference sequence). CDR3 in amino acids: CASSLLGIAEAFF. The CDR3, as DNA: TGTGCCAGCAGCTTGTTGGGGATCGCTGAAGCTTTCTTT.

This chain uses TRBV6-1 with TRBJ1-2; D is unclear. This CDR3 contains 13 residues. The germline CDR1 and CDR2 sequences are MNHNS and SASEGT. Between the trimmed V and J ends, which lost 1 base and 8 bases, there was a span of 11 bases. Here the CDR3 reads CASSEVGDRGYTF. DNA for the CDR3: TGTGCCAGCAGTGAAGTCGGAGATCGAGGCTACACCTTC.

The chain combines TRBV5-1 with TRBJ2-1; TRBD2 aligns across 12 bases. The CDR3 is made up of 16 amino acids. Germline V gene lookup returns CDR1 SGHRS and CDR2 YFSETQ. Trimming cost V 7 bases and J 1 base; bases outside gene matches: 6. CDR3 sequence: CASSSGGAVSYNEQFF. The CDR3 DNA sequence: TGCGCCAGCTCTAGCGGGGGGGCGGTATCCTACAATGAGCAGTTCTTC.